This TCR beta chain was profiled in a study of cytotoxic CD8 clonotypes in ibrutinib-treated CLL. For the study at large: Among the patients, about a dozen presented as relapsed/refractory and about 14 as treatment-naive; 17 to 18 showed unmutated IGHV. Partial responders around 25, complete 2; roughly 12 progressed and 14 stayed in remission by median approximately 64 months.

CDR3 length: 16 residues. V shed 0 bases and J shed 3 bases, with 14 bases lying between them. CDR1 and CDR2 (germline): LGHNA, YNFKEQ. The data were produced by immunoSEQ multiplex PCR, yet TCRdb's version contains in-frame clones alone and is incomplete. This table has about 130,000 clones, about 78% appearing once. The J gene is TRBJ1-2, the V gene TRBV4-2; a possible D gene is TRBD1 (5 bases). The sample in question was PBMCs, obtained after 24 months of ibrutinib treatment. The clonotype comes from a human donor with chronic lymphocytic leukemia. CDR3: CASSQDQGELDYGYTF. The CDR3 region has the DNA TGTGCCAGCAGCCAAGATCAGGGAGAGCTAGACTATGGCTACACCTTC.